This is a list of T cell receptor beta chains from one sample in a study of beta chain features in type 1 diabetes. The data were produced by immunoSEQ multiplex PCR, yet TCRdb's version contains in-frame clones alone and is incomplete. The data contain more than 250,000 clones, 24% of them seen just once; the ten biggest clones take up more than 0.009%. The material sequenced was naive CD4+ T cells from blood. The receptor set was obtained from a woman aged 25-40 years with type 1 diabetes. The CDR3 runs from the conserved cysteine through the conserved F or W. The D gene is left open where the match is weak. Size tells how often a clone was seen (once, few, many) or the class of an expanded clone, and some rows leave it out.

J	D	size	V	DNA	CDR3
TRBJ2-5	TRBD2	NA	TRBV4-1	TGCGCCAGCAGCCCTCTCGCGGGGGGGATGGGGACCCAGTACTTC	CASSPLAGGMGTQYF
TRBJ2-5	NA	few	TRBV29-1	TGCAGCGTTGATCAGGGCCCACAAGAGACCCAGTACTTC	CSVDQGPQETQYF
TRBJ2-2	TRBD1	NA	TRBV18	TGTGCCAGCTCACCTGGACAGGGAGGCCCCACCGGGGAGCTGTTTTTT	CASSPGQGGPTGELFF
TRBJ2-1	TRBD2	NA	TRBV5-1	TGCGCCAGCAGCTTGGGGACTAGTGGGATTCGGCAGTTCTTC	CASSLGTSGIRQFF
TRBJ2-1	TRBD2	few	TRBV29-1	TGCAGCGTTGAAGGCCTAGCGGGAGTTGAGCAGTTCTTC	CSVEGLAGVEQFF
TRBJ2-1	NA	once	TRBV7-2	TGTGCCAGCAGCTCCCGTGGCGGGTCGGTTTACAATGAGCAGTTCTTC	CASSSRGGSVYNEQFF
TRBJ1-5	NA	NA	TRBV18	TGTGCCAGCTCACCGTCGGGCAATCAGCCCCAGCATTTT	CASSPSGNQPQHF
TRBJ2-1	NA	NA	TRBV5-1	TGCGCCAGCAGTACTAAGGGGGATTCCTACAATGAGCAGTTCTTC	CASSTKGDSYNEQFF
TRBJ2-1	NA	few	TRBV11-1	TGTGCCAGCAGCATAGAGGGGCCGCCCTTGTCCGGGCAGTTCTTC	CASSIEGPPLSGQFF
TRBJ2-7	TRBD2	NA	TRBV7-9	TGTGCCAGCAGCTCTTCGGGACTAGGGGTCTACGAGCAGTACTTC	CASSSSGLGVYEQYF
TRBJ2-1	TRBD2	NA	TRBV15	TGTGCCACCAGCAGAGGCGCGGGAGGAACCGGTGAGCAGTTCTTC	CATSRGAGGTGEQFF
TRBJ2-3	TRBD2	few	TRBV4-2	TGTGCCAGCAGCCATGCGGGAGAAGATACGCAGTATTTT	CASSHAGEDTQYF
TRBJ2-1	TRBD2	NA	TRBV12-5	TGTGCTAGTGGTTTGGTACGGAGCGGGACCCACAATGAGCAGTTCTTC	CASGLVRSGTHNEQFF
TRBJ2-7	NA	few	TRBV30	TGTGCCTGGAGATACGGGGGCTACGAGCAGTACTTC	CAWRYGGYEQYF
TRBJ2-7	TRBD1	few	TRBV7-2	TGTGCCAGCAGCTTGGGCGAGGACAGGCCCGCCTACGAGCAGTACTTC	CASSLGEDRPAYEQYF
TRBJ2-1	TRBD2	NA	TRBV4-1	TGCGCCAGCAGCGTCCGGGACCCAGCTAGCGGGAGGGACAATGAGCAGTTCTTC	CASSVRDPASGRDNEQFF
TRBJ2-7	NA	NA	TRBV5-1	TGCGCCAGCAGCTCACGGACTGGGACCTACGAGCAGTACTTC	CASSSRTGTYEQYF
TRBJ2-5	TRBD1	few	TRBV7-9	TGTGCCAGCAGCGTTACACAGGGGCCGGAAGAGACCCAGTACTTC	CASSVTQGPEETQYF
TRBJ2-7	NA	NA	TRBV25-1	TGTGCCAGCAGTGACAGACAGGAACTCTCCTACGAGCAGTACTTC	CASSDRQELSYEQYF
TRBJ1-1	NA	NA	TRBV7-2	TGTGCCAGCAGCCCGACTGGTCGGGTGGCCGCTTTCTTT	CASSPTGRVAAFF
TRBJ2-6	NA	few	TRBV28	TGTGCCAGCAGTCTTGGACAGAGAGTCTCTGGGGCCAACGTCCTGACTTTC	CASSLGQRVSGANVLTF
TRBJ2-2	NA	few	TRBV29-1	TGCGGATCTAGGGGGGGAACGACCGGGGAGCTGTTTTTT	CGSRGGTTGELFF
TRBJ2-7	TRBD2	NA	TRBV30	TGTGCCGGGGGGGGGAACTCCTACGAGCAGTACTTC	CAGGGNSYEQYF
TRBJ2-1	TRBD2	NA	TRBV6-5	TGTGCCAGCAGTCGGAGGCTGGGAGGGAATGAGCAGTTCTTC	CASSRRLGGNEQFF
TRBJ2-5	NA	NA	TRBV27	TGTGCCAGCGCACGGGACCAAGAGACCCAGTACTTC	CASARDQETQYF
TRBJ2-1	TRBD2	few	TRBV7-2	TGTGCCAGCAGTTACCCGGGACTAGCGCCCGACAATGAGCAGTTCTTC	CASSYPGLAPDNEQFF
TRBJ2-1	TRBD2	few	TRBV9	TGTGCCAGCAGCGTAGACCCGTCCCCGGGACTAGCGGGCAATGAGCAGTTCTTC	CASSVDPSPGLAGNEQFF
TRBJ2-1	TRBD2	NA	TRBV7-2	TGTGCCAGCAGCGTGGGACTAGCGCTTTACAATGAGCAGTTCTTC	CASSVGLALYNEQFF
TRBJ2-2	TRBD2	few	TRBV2	TGTGCCAGCAGAGACGGGAGGGCCGGGGAGCTGTTTTTT	CASRDGRAGELFF
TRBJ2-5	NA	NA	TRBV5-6	TGTGCCAGCAGCTTGCCACCGCCGAGGTCGGAGACCCAGTACTTC	CASSLPPPRSETQYF
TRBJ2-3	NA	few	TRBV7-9	TGTGCCAGCAGCCCATGGGCCACAGATACGCAGTATTTT	CASSPWATDTQYF
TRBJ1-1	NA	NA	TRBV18	TGTGCCAGCTCGGTGACAGGCTTGAACACTGAAGCTTTCTTT	CASSVTGLNTEAFF
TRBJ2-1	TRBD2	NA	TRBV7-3	TGTGCCAGCAGCCCCCTGGGCGCGGGAGCTTACAATGAGCAGTTCTTC	CASSPLGAGAYNEQFF
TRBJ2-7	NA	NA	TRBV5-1	TGCGCCAGCAGTGAGTCCTCCTACGAGCAGTACTTC	CASSESSYEQYF
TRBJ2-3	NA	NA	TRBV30	TGTGCCTGGAGTGTAAGGCTCCGTATCTTACAGGATACGCAGTATTTT	CAWSVRLRILQDTQYF
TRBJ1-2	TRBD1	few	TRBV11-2	TGTGCCAGCAACTACCAGGGGGCCGATGGCTACACCTTC	CASNYQGADGYTF
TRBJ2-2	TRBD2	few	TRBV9	TGTGCCAGCAGCGTTTCCGGGGGGGACACCGGGGAGCTGTTTTTT	CASSVSGGDTGELFF
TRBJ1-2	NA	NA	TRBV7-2	TGTGCCAGCAGCCGGACAGTTGGCTACACCTTC	CASSRTVGYTF
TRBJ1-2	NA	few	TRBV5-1	TGCGCCAGCAGCCTCGGAGGGCGAGTCTATGGCTACACCTTC	CASSLGGRVYGYTF
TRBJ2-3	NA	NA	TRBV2	TGTGCCAGCAGTGACCTGCCGGGAGGCACAGATACGCAGTATTTT	CASSDLPGGTDTQYF
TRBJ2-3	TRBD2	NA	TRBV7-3	TGTGCCAGCAGCCAGGGGACTAGCGGGAGTGACACGCAGTATTTT	CASSQGTSGSDTQYF
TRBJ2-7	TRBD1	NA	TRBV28	TGTGCCAGCAGTTTTCTCGGACAGGGGGCTGGGGAGCAGTACTTC	CASSFLGQGAGEQYF
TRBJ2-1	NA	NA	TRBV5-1	TGCGCCAGCAGCTTGCAGCAGGGTGAGCAGTTCTTC	CASSLQQGEQFF
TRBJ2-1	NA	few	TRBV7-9	TGTGCCAGCAGCCGGGACTACAATGAGCAGTTCTTC	CASSRDYNEQFF